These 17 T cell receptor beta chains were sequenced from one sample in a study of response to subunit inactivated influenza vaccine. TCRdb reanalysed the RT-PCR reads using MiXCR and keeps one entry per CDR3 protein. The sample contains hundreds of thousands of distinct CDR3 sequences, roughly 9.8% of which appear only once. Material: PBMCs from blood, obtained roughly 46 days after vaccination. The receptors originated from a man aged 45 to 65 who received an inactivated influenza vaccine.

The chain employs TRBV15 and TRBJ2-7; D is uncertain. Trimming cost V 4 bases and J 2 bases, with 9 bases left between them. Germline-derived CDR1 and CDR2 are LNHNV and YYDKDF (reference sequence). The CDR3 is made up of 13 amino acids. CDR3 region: CATSKDPTYEQYF. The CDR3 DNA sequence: TGTGCCACCAGCAAGGACCCCACCTACGAGCAGTACTTC.

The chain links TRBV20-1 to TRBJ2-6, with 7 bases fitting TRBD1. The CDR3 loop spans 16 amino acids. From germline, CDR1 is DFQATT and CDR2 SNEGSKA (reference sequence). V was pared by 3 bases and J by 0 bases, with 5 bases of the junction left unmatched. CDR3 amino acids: CSASEGAHSGANVLTF. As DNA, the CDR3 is TGCAGTGCTAGCGAGGGGGCCCACTCTGGGGCCAACGTCCTGACTTTC.

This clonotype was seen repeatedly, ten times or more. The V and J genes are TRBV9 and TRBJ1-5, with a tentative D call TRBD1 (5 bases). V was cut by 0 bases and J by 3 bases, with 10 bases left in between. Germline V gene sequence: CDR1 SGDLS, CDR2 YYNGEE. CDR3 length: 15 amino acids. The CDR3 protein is CASSVVTDTNQPQHF. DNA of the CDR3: TGTGCCAGCAGCGTAGTGACGGACACCAATCAGCCCCAGCATTTT.

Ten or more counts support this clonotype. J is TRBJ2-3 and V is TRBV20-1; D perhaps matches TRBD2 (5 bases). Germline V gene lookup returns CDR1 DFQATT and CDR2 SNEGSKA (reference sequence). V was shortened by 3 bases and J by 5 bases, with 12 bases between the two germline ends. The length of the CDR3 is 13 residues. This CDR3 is CSASGNRLDTQYF. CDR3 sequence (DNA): TGCAGTGCTAGCGGGAATCGGTTAGATACGCAGTATTTT.

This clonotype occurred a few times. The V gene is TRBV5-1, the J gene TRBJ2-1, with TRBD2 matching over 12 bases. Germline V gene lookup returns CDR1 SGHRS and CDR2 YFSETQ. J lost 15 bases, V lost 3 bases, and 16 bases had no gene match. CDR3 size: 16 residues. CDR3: CASSSETSGGPLPRFF. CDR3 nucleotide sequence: TGCGCCAGCAGCTCGGAGACTAGCGGGGGACCGTTGCCCCGGTTCTTC.

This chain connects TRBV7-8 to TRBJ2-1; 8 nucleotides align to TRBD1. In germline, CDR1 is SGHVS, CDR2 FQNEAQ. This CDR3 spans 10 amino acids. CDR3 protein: CAAGGREQFF. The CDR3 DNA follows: TGTGCTGCAGGGGGCCGCGAGCAGTTCTTC.

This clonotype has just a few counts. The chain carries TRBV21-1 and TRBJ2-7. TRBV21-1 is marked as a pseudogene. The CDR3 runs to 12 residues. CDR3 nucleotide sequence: TGTGCCAGCAGCAACAGAAACTACGAGCAGTACTTC. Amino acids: CASSNRNYEQYF.

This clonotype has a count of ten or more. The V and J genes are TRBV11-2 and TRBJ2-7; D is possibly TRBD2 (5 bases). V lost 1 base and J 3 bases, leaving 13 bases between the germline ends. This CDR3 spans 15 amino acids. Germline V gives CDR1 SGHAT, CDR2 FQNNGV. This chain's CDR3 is CASSLGRAYLYEQYF. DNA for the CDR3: TGTGCCAGCAGCTTAGGGCGGGCGTATCTCTACGAGCAGTACTTC.

CDR3 loop: CASSFWTGGTDTQYF. Here the CDR3 DNA reads TGTGCCAGCAGTTTTTGGACAGGGGGCACAGATACGCAGTATTTT. The chain uses TRBV12-3 or TRBV12-4 and TRBJ2-3; 9 bases map to TRBD1. The CDR3 is 15 residues long. V was pared by 3 bases and J by 1 base, with 2 bases of the junction left unmatched.

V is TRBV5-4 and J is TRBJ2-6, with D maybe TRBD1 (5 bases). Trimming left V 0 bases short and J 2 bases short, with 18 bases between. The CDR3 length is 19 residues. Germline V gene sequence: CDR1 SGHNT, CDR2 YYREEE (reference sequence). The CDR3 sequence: CASSLAVRAPFTGANVLTF. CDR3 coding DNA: TGTGCCAGCAGCTTGGCCGTCAGGGCCCCTTTTACTGGGGCCAACGTCCTGACTTTC.

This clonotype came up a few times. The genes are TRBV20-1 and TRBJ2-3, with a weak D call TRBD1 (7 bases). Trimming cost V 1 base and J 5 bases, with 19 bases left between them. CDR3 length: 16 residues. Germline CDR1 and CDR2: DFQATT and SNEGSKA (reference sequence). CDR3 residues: CSARGVTGPGRDTQYF. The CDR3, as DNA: TGCAGTGCTAGAGGGGTGACAGGGCCCGGGAGAGATACGCAGTATTTT.

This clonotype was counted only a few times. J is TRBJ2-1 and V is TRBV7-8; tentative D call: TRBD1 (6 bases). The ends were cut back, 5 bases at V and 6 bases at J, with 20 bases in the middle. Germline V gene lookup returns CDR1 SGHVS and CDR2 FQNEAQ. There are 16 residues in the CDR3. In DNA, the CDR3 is TGTGCCAGCAGCGCGTACAGGGCGGGTGGGACCAATGAGCAGTTCTTC. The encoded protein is CASSAYRAGGTNEQFF.

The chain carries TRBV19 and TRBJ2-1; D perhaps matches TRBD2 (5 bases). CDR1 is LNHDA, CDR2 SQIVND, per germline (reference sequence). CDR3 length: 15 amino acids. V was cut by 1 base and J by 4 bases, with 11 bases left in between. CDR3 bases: TGTGCCAGTAGTATAGTATGGGAGACATACAATGAGCAGTTCTTC. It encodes CASSIVWETYNEQFF.

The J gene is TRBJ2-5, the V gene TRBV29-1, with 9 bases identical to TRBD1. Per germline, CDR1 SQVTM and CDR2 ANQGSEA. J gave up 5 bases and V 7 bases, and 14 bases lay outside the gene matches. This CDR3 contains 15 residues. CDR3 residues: CSALPGQGFLETQYF. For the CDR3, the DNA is TGCAGCGCCCTCCCCGGACAGGGGTTTTTGGAGACCCAGTACTTC.

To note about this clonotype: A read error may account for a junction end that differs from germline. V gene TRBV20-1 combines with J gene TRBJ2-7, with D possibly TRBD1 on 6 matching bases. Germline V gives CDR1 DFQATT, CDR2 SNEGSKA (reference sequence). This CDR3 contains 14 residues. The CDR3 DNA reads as TGCTGTGCTAGAGACCCCGGACAGTCCTACGAGCAGTACTTC. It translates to CCARDPGQSYEQYF.

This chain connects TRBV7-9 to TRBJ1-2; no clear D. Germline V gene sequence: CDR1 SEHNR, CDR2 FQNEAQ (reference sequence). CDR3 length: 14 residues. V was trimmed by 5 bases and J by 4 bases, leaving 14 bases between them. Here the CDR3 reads CASSLSSTAYGYTF. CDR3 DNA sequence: TGTGCCAGCAGCCTCTCCAGCACAGCCTATGGCTACACCTTC.

As DNA, the CDR3 is TGTGCCAGCAGCCGTACGACAGGGATTGGGGAACTGTTTTTT. Translating it yields CASSRTTGIGELFF. The gene calls are TRBV7-2 and TRBJ1-4, with 7 bases fitting TRBD1. This CDR3 has 14 amino acids. CDR1 and CDR2 from the germline V gene are SGHTA and FQGNSA. V shed 5 bases, J shed 12 bases, and the junction held 12 bases outside the gene matches.